These 10 T cell receptor beta chains came from one sample sequenced in a study of beta chain features in type 1 diabetes (dated by TCRdb to the late 2010s). Results the study describes overall, beyond this receptor: Type 1 diabetes patients showed a moderate but significant shortening of TCRB CDR3 length in all four CD4+ subsets.

The library was prepared using the immunoSEQ multiplex PCR assay. The entire amount of isolated RNA was reverse transcribed using the High Capacity cDNA Reverse Transcription Kit, so the sequenced TCRB transcripts were expressed ones. The source is immuneACCESS, and TCRdb retained only in-frame sequences with V and J called. Part of the clones is not carried over; for the studies checked, unresolved V genes explain less than half of this, and the remainder is unexplained. Across this sample there are a few hundred thousand clones, with over 10% seen only once. Of the sample, 0.0095% to 0.012% is held by the ten largest clones. Which antigens these TCRs recognize remains unknown. The specimen was naive CD4+ T cells from blood. The cell subset or site tag for this specimen amounts to: true naive CD4+ T cells. These receptor sequences come from a young woman with type 1 diabetes.

J is TRBJ1-1 and V is TRBV5-1, with TRBD1 matching over 8 bases. The junction had 10 bases not matched to a gene; V was cut back by 5 bases and J by 1 base. This CDR3 has 16 amino acids. The germline gives CDR1 SGHRS, CDR2 YFSETQ. The CDR3 region is CASRRDRGVKNTEAFF. Here the CDR3 DNA reads TGCGCCAGCAGACGCGACAGGGGCGTAAAGAACACTGAAGCTTTCTTT.

This clone was seen a handful of times. The chain is built from TRBV25-1 and TRBJ2-1; D is possibly TRBD1 (5 bases). Germline assignment: CDR1 MGHDK and CDR2 SYGVNS. Between the trimmed V and J ends, which lost 3 bases and 8 bases, there was a span of 17 bases. The CDR3 runs to 15 residues. CDR3 sequence: CASSDGALRRDEQFF. DNA for the CDR3: TGTGCCAGCAGTGATGGGGCCCTCCGACGGGATGAGCAGTTCTTC.

This clone was picked up a small number of times. The V call is TRBV28, the J call TRBJ2-7; 7 positions match TRBD1. J was trimmed by 2 bases and V by 10 bases; bases with no gene match: 8. The CDR3 totals 13 residues. Germline V CDR1 and CDR2: MDHEN, SYDVKM. Written as DNA, the CDR3 is TGTGCCACCACCGGGACAGCAACCTACGAGCAGTACTTC. This sequence encodes CATTGTATYEQYF.

This clone showed up just a few times. This chain's CDR3 is CSVARGYGTDTQYF. The CDR3 coding sequence is TGCAGCGTCGCTCGGGGGTACGGCACAGATACGCAGTATTTT. The chain couples TRBV29-1 to TRBJ2-3; possible D gene TRBD2, 6 bases. The ends were cut back, 6 bases at V and 1 base at J, with 14 bases in the middle. The CDR3 covers 14 residues. CDR1 SQVTM and CDR2 ANQGSEA come from the germline V gene.

The J gene is TRBJ1-5, the V gene TRBV7-2, with a weak D call TRBD1 (6 bases). The germline V gene has CDR1 SGHTA and CDR2 FQGNSA. V was clipped by 5 bases and J by 2 bases, with 13 bases between them. The CDR3 is made up of 15 amino acids. CDR3 loop: CASSLRGRGNQPQHF. CDR3 sequence (DNA): TGTGCCAGCAGCCTAAGGGGGAGAGGCAATCAGCCCCAGCATTTT.

The CDR3: CASSVGGSGTDTQYF. The CDR3 nucleotides are TGTGCCAGCAGCGTCGGCGGCTCGGGCACAGATACGCAGTATTTT. This sequence joins TRBV4-2 and TRBJ2-3, with D hard to call. The V and J ends lost 5 bases and 1 base respectively, with 13 bases between them. This CDR3 has 15 amino acids. Per germline, CDR1 LGHNA and CDR2 YNFKEQ.

The chain joins TRBV20-1 to TRBJ1-1; no definite D call. Trimming shortened V by 6 bases and J by 5 bases, and 10 bases separated the two germline ends. Germline V lookup: CDR1 DFQATT, CDR2 SNEGSKA (reference sequence). The CDR3 spans 11 residues. The CDR3 region is CSASKVTEAFF. CDR3 bases: TGCAGTGCGAGCAAAGTTACTGAAGCTTTCTTT.

This clone has a handful of counts. This sequence joins TRBV7-8 and TRBJ2-1; D is possibly TRBD2 (6 bases). Per germline, CDR1 SGHVS and CDR2 FQNEAQ. Trimming took off 0 bases at V and 3 bases at J, with 9 bases between the two ends. The CDR3 is 15 residues long. In nucleotides, the CDR3 is TGTGCCAGCAGCTTAGCATGGCGGGGCTACAATGAGCAGTTCTTC. This encodes CASSLAWRGYNEQFF.

The chain links TRBV21-1 to TRBJ1-2; TRBD1 is taken as the D call from the table, unchecked against the DNA. TRBV21-1 is a known pseudogene. The CDR3 length is 16 residues. CDR3 DNA sequence: TGTGCCAGCAGCAAAGGGGGCCGCCGAGACAGGGATGGCTACACCTTC. Encoded protein: CASSKGGRRDRDGYTF.

This clone has only a few counts. The rearrangement joins TRBV7-9 to TRBJ1-5, with 8 bases matching TRBD1. Looked up from germline, CDR1 is SEHNR and CDR2 is FQNEAQ (reference sequence). The CDR3 has 16 amino acids. J lost 7 bases, V lost 2 bases, and 10 bases had no gene match. The CDR3 spells CASSLNVDRADQPQHF. For the CDR3, the DNA is TGTGCCAGCAGCTTAAACGTGGACAGGGCAGACCAGCCCCAGCATTTT. The complete variable domain, with remaining parts taken from reference TRBV7-9 and TRBJ1-5, reads DTGVSQNPRHKITKRGQNVTFRCDPISEHNRLYWYRQTLGQGPEFLTYFQNEAQLEKSRLLSDRFSAERPKGSFSTLEIQRTEQGDSAMYLCASSLNVDRADQPQHFGDGTRLSIL.